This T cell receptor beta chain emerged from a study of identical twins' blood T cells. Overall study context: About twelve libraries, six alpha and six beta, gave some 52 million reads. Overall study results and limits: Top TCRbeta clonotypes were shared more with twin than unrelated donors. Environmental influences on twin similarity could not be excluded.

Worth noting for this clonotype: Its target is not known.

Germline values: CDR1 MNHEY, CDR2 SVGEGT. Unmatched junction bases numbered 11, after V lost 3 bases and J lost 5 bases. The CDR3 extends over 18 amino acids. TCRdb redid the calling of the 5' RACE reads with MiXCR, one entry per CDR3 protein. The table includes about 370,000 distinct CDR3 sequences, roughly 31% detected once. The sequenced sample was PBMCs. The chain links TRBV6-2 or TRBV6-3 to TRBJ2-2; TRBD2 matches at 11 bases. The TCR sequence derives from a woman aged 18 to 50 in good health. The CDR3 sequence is CASSYPPLAGESTGELFF. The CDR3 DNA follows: TGTGCCAGCAGTTATCCACCACTAGCGGGAGAAAGTACCGGGGAGCTGTTTTTT.